The next 3 T cell receptor beta chains were all read from a single sample in a study of cytomegalovirus exposure and HLA in healthy donors. Produced via immunoSEQ multiplex PCR; TCRdb's table is partial and in-frame only. The sample yields about 160,000 clones, around 89% seen once. The sample consisted of PBMCs. Receptors were obtained from a man aged 18 to 29 in good health and CMV-seronegative.

The J gene is TRBJ1-5, the V gene TRBV19; D remains unclear. In germline, CDR1 is LNHDA, CDR2 SQIVND (reference sequence). Trimming took off 3 bases at V and 3 bases at J, with 9 bases between the two ends. The length of the CDR3 is 14 residues. CDR3 sequence reads: CASSIGVINQPQHF. In nucleotides, the CDR3 is TGTGCCAGTAGTATCGGGGTCATCAATCAGCCCCAGCATTTT.

The genes are TRBV6-1 and TRBJ2-1, with D tentatively TRBD2 (5 bases). The CDR3 is 13 residues long. The ends were cut back, 0 bases at V and 7 bases at J, with 7 bases in the middle. CDR1 and CDR2 (germline): MNHNS, SASEGT. CDR3 in DNA: TGTGCCAGCAGTGAAGCGCCGGGAAATGAGCAGTTCTTC. Translated, it gives CASSEAPGNEQFF.

The V call is TRBV7-9, the J call TRBJ2-3, with D possibly TRBD2 on 7 matching bases. Between the trimmed V and J ends, which lost 0 bases and 5 bases, there was a span of 12 bases. The germline gives CDR1 SEHNR, CDR2 FQNEAQ (reference sequence). The length of the CDR3 is 15 residues. This chain's CDR3 is CASSLAGGLGDTQYF. CDR3 nucleotides: TGTGCCAGCAGCTTAGCGGGGGGGCTGGGAGATACGCAGTATTTT.